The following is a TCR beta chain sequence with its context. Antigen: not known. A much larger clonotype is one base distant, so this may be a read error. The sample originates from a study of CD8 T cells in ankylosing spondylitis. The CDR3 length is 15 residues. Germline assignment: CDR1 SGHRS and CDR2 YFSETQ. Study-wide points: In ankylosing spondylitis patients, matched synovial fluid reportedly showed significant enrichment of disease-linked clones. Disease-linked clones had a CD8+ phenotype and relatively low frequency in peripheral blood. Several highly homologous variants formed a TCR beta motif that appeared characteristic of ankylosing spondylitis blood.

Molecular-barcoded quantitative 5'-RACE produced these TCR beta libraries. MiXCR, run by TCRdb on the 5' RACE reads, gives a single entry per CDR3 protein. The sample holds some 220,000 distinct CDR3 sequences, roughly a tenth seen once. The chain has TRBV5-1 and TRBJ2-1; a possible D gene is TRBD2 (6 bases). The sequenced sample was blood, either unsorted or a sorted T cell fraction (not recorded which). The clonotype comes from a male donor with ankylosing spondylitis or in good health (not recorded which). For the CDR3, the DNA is TGCGTCAGCAGCTTGGAGGGTGTCTCCTACAATGAGCAGTTCTTC. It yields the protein CVSSLEGVSYNEQFF.